These T cell receptor beta chains were read from a single sample in a study of OX40 agonist ivuxolimab in advanced cancers. TCRdb keeps only in-frame clones here, not all; method: immunoSEQ multiplex PCR. The data show around 100,000 clones, approximately 90% seen once. This sample comprised CD4+ or CD8+ T cells sorted from blood, obtained in a trial of the OX40 agonist ivuxolimab. The receptor source for this set is an adult with an advanced solid tumor such as melanoma, head and neck, liver or kidney cancer. CDR3s include the opening cysteine and the closing phenylalanine or tryptophan. A D gene is named only where the DNA matches it firmly.

TRBJ1-2 TRBD1 14 TRBV5-1 CASSPGQGNYGYTF
TRBJ2-7 TRBD2 16 TRBV2 CASNRAGGSSSYEQYF
TRBJ2-6 NA 17 TRBV7-2 CASRLRESFTGANVLTF
TRBJ2-7 TRBD1 13 TRBV6-1 CASSSGQGREQYF
TRBJ2-7 TRBD2 17 TRBV7-9 CASSDPGLAGGPYEQYF
TRBJ1-5 NA 11 TRBV29-1 CSARSPEAQHF
TRBJ1-5 TRBD1 13 TRBV15 CATSILQGQPQHF
TRBJ1-3 TRBD1 15 TRBV7-9 CASSSRTGGADTIYF
TRBJ2-7 NA 13 TRBV5-1 CASSLDPFSGQYF
TRBJ1-2 TRBD1 14 TRBV5-1 CASSLTTGADGYTF
TRBJ2-7 NA 17 TRBV7-9 CASSSRGETRGAYEQYF
TRBJ1-1 NA 15 TRBV6-4 CASSDSVSSGAEAFF
TRBJ1-4 TRBD1 15 TRBV5-1 CASSPQGATNEKLFF